The present entry profiles one T cell receptor beta chain with its context. This record comes from a study of control samples from healthy donors and cancer patients. The germline V and J ends were trimmed by 1 base and 4 bases, with 7 bases remaining between them. The CDR3 runs 13 residues. Libraries were prepared by immunoSEQ multiplex PCR; TCRdb keeps only in-frame clonotypes and omits some of them. The table includes 95,000 to 100,000 clones, around 89% detected once. J is TRBJ1-2 and V is TRBV12-3 or TRBV12-4; D ambiguous. The sample taken for sequencing was blood. This receptor was taken from a young man in good health. The CDR3 nucleotides read TGTGCCAGCAGTTTAGGGCCACTCTATGGCTACACCTTC. It codes for CASSLGPLYGYTF.